The T cell receptor beta chain under discussion was sequenced for a study of T cell responses to AZD1222 COVID-19 vaccine (dated by TCRdb to the early 2020s). In the study overall: A total of around 240 trial participants underwent TCR sequencing, of whom roughly 210 had received two doses of AZD1222 and roughly 26 had received two doses of the MenACWY control vaccine. Trial participants were enrolled by age into 18-55, 56-69 and 70-plus year subgroups, with roughly 160, 29 and 62 TCR-sequenced participants respectively. General findings and caveats noted by the study authors: Reportedly, close to half of the unique spike-specific TCRs recognized epitopes lying outside the regions that are mutated in the B.1.351 and B.1.1.7 variants. The 56-69-year group was small, and its depth increase did not reach significance, likely because of low power. Only six AZD1222 recipients were SARS-CoV-2 seropositive at baseline, limiting conclusions about previously exposed vaccinees. The vaccine-associated CD4 TCRs covered the entire spike protein, and the dominant responses fell in regions 160-218 and 743-854. Because no samples from the day 14 peak response were available, repertoires could be characterized only after the peak T cell response. After two AZD1222 doses, spike-specific TCR breadth and depth were significantly higher than at day 0 and than in MenACWY recipients. Most participants were white British and females outnumbered males, and the authors suggested that clonal diversity may have been underestimated.

The meaning of the sample's time point label: about 28 days (+/-7) after the second vaccine dose. The meaning of the sample's treatment or condition label: meningococcal conjugate vaccine given as trial control. Samples from vaccinated people were obtained from the UK trials COV001 and COV002, which included a single-blind randomized controlled phase 2/3 trial of AZD1222 (ChAdOx1 nCoV-19) in healthy adults. Trial participant PBMC samples were collected at day 0 and day 28 after the second dose for TCRbeta chain sequencing. The CDR3 regions of human TCRbeta chains were analyzed by immunosequencing. On the authors' methods: TCRs in the repertoires were matched against a reference library of SARS-CoV-2-specific TCRs that had been generated with the MIRA antigen-specificity platform. Breadth was defined as the fraction of unique TCRs that were SARS-CoV-2-associated, and depth was defined as the fraction of total T cells that were SARS-CoV-2-associated. Using the MIRA data, each spike-specific TCR was assigned both to the spike region to which the TCR was reactive and to a CD4 or CD8 class. Log10-transformed breadth and depth values were compared by one-way ANOVA with Sidak's multiple comparisons tests. Held by TCRdb, this immuneACCESS table contains in-frame sequences only and omits some clones. Under half of the omission traces to an unresolved V gene where checked; the cause of the rest is unknown. V and J calls and clone size are those listed in that table; D and trimming were worked out from the DNA. In all, the sample holds 150,000 to 200,000 clones, and around nine tenths of those were seen once. Around 3.6% of the sample is taken by the ten largest.

Comments on this clone: Its binding antigen is unknown. The sample holds no much larger clone one base away, and base qualities are not on file.

This sample comprised peripheral blood, obtained 28 days after the second dose of the MenACWY control vaccine. The receptor comes from an adult who received the MenACWY meningococcal vaccine as a control.

The nucleotide sequence is TGTGCCACCAGTGATCCCCGGCTAGCGGGAAGTTACAATGAGCAGTTCTTC. Its protein product is CATSDPRLAGSYNEQFF. Rearrangement joined TRBV24-1 to TRBJ2-1, with 9 bases aligning to TRBD2. Via the germline V gene, CDR1 is KGHDR and CDR2 SFDVKD. V and J are trimmed by 3 bases and 4 bases, and the gene matches miss 9 bases of the junction. Its CDR3 holds 17 amino acids, cysteine through phenylalanine. Only CDR3 DNA remains: 51 bases, in frame from the first base.